This T cell receptor beta chain was recorded in a study of T cell changes during pregnancy in multiple sclerosis. V was clipped by 6 bases and J by 1 base; unmatched bases: 11. The CDR3 is 17 amino acids. In germline, CDR1 is SGHVS, CDR2 FQNEAQ. The assay was immunoSEQ multiplex PCR, and TCRdb's table has in-frame clones only and misses some. The data contain more than 30,000 clones, around 90% of them singletons. The V and J genes are TRBV7-8 and TRBJ2-5; 10 bases are a match to TRBD2. The source is a female donor with multiple sclerosis, enrolled in a pregnancy study. Sequencing was performed on CD4+ T cells from peripheral blood mononuclear cells, taken before pregnancy. This CDR3 reads CASRPILSGGIQETQYF. The CDR3, as DNA: TGTGCCAGCAGGCCTATCCTTAGCGGGGGGATCCAAGAGACCCAGTACTTC.